Below are 22 T cell receptor beta chains sequenced from a single sample in a study of blood T cells in healthy people across ages. Using a J-beta primer mix together with a sample-barcoded 5' primer, a second PCR was run for 7 to 11 cycles. One entry per CDR3 protein, called by TCRdb with MiXCR from the 5' RACE reads. This sample carries 2 million or so distinct CDR3 sequences, about 50% of them seen once, and the ten largest clones take approximately 2.1%. Sequencing was carried out using blood. The receptors come from a woman in her thirties or forties in good health.

This clonotype was seen a single time. The gene calls are TRBV4-2 and TRBJ2-7; 8 nucleotides agree with TRBD1. V lost 5 bases, J lost 1 base, and 13 bases stayed unmatched. Germline lookup yields CDR1 LGHNA and CDR2 YNFKEQ. This CDR3 comprises 17 residues. The CDR3 is CASSVHDRGVGSYEQYF. The CDR3 nucleotides read TGTGCCAGCAGCGTGCACGACAGGGGAGTAGGGTCCTACGAGCAGTACTTC.

The rearrangement links TRBV21-1 to TRBJ2-7; the listed D gene, TRBD1, was not tested against the DNA. TRBV21-1 is flagged as a pseudogene. There are 20 residues in the CDR3. The CDR3 reads CASSKGERQELSFWSYEQYF. DNA of the CDR3: TGTGCCAGCAGCAAAGGAGAGAGACAGGAACTTAGCTTTTGGTCCTACGAGCAGTACTTC.

In this sample, this clonotype turned up many times. CDR3 in amino acids: CSALRRQEHYNEQFF. The CDR3 DNA sequence: TGCAGTGCTCTTCGCCGACAGGAACATTACAATGAGCAGTTCTTC. This chain links TRBV20-1 with TRBJ2-1; the D gene is possibly TRBD1 (6 bases). This CDR3 spans 15 amino acids. Germline assignment: CDR1 DFQATT and CDR2 SNEGSKA (reference sequence). The V gene lost 5 bases and the J gene lost 4 bases, with 18 bases spanning the gap.

This sequence joins TRBV6-2 or TRBV6-3 and TRBJ2-4, with D perhaps given as TRBD1 or TRBD2 (5 bases each). The CDR3 sequence is 13 residues long. V was clipped by 2 bases and J by 13 bases, with 15 bases between them. Per germline, CDR1 MNHEY and CDR2 SVGEGT. CDR3 sequence: CASSYGRGEEQYF. In nucleotides, the CDR3 is TGTGCCAGCAGTTACGGACGGGGCGAAGAGCAGTACTTC.

This clonotype has only a few counts. This chain links TRBV12-5 with TRBJ2-4; TRBD2 aligns across 7 bases. Judging by the DNA end, TRBJ2-7 fits better; the J call may be wrong. The CDR3 is 16 amino acids. The germline gives CDR1 LGHNT, CDR2 FRNRAP. The CDR3 nucleotides are TGTGCTAGTGGTTTGGTACCTGGCGGGGGAGCCTACGAGCAGTACTTC. This codes for CASGLVPGGGAYEQYF.

The CDR3 is CASSYGTYTEAFF. In DNA form, the CDR3 reads TGTGCCAGCAGTTATGGGACCTACACTGAAGCTTTCTTT. The J gene is TRBJ1-1, the V gene TRBV6-5; D may be TRBD1 (5 bases). The CDR3 spans 13 residues. Germline CDR1 and CDR2: MNHEY and SVGAGI. V was clipped by 3 bases and J by 3 bases, with 8 bases between them.

The V and J genes are TRBV3-1 and TRBJ2-5, with 11 bases lining up with TRBD2. Germline CDR1 reads LGHDT; CDR2 reads YNNKEL (reference sequence). After removal of 1 base from V and 4 bases from J, the junction contained 5 bases not matched to a gene. The CDR3 has 16 amino acids. The CDR3 protein is CASSQVVTSGRETQYF. CDR3 coding DNA: TGTGCCAGCAGCCAAGTCGTAACTAGCGGGAGAGAGACCCAGTACTTC.

This rearrangement joins TRBV28 to TRBJ2-3; 7 bases match TRBD2. This CDR3 has 14 amino acids. V was pared by 6 bases and J by 4 bases, with 7 bases of the junction left unmatched. Germline V gene sequence: CDR1 MDHEN, CDR2 SYDVKM. The CDR3 DNA follows: TGTGCCAGCAGCCCACCGGGGAGGGCAGATACGCAGTATTTT. Translation gives CASSPPGRADTQYF.

V and J are TRBV11-2 and TRBJ2-7; D might be TRBD2 (6 bases). The CDR3 covers 14 residues. Germline V gene data show CDR1 as SGHAT and CDR2 as FQNNGV. Trimming removed 5 bases from V and 6 bases from J, with 17 bases in between. CDR3 in amino acids: CASSLGVGGGEQYF. In DNA, the CDR3 is TGTGCCAGCAGCCTAGGTGTCGGGGGTGGCGAGCAGTACTTC.

The chain couples TRBV11-3 to TRBJ2-7; TRBD1 matches at 9 bases. Germline V CDR1 and CDR2: SGHNT, YENEEA. The CDR3 totals 13 residues. After removal of 10 bases from V and 1 base from J, the junction contained 5 bases not matched to a gene. The CDR3 bases are TGTGCCAACTACAGGGGGCGGTCCTACGAGCAGTACTTC. Its translation: CANYRGRSYEQYF.

Worth noting for this clonotype: One junction end disagrees with the germline gene, perhaps due to a read error. This sequence joins TRBV7-7 and TRBJ2-5; 7 nucleotides align to TRBD2. The CDR3 sequence is 15 residues long. The germline CDR1 and CDR2 sequences are SSHAT and FNYEAQ (reference sequence). CDR3 residues: CASSSHPSGQETQYF. CDR3 in DNA: TGTGCTAGCAGTTCCCATCCTAGCGGACAAGAGACCCAGTACTTC. Supplemented by reference TRBV7-7 and TRBJ2-5, the full variable domain reads GAGVSQSPRYKVTKRGQDVTLRCDPISSHATLYWYQQALGQGPEFLTYFNYEAQPDKSGLPSDRFSAERPEGSISTLTIQRTEQRDSAMYRCASSSHPSGQETQYFGPGTRLLVL.

This chain uses TRBV15 with TRBJ2-1; 7 bases fit TRBD1. CDR3 length: 18 amino acids. Germline V gives CDR1 LNHNV, CDR2 YYDKDF (reference sequence). J lost 4 bases, V lost 1 base, and 13 bases had no gene match. CDR3 residues: CATSRGPRTGVGYNEQFF. As DNA, the CDR3 is TGTGCCACCAGCAGAGGACCGCGAACAGGGGTGGGATACAATGAGCAGTTCTTC.

The chain carries TRBV7-9 and TRBJ2-3; 10 bases are a match to TRBD2. In germline, CDR1 is SEHNR, CDR2 FQNEAQ (reference sequence). The CDR3 is 16 residues long. The ends lost 5 bases at V and 5 bases at J; junction bases unmatched: 10. DNA of the CDR3: TGTGCCAGCAGCCCTCAAGCGGGGGGGCCCGTAGATACGCAGTATTTT. The encoded protein is CASSPQAGGPVDTQYF.

This clonotype turned up a few times. The CDR3 region is CASSRRDQETQYF. The CDR3, as DNA: TGCGCCAGCAGTAGGAGGGACCAAGAGACCCAGTACTTC. The chain combines TRBV5-1 with TRBJ2-5, with D perhaps TRBD2 (6 bases). The V and J ends lost 5 bases and 0 bases respectively, with 8 bases between them. There are 13 residues in the CDR3. CDR1 is SGHRS, CDR2 YFSETQ, per germline. The full variable domain, with the rest looked up from reference TRBV5-1 and TRBJ2-5, is KAGVTQTPRYLIKTRGQQVTLSCSPISGHRSVSWYQQTPGQGLQFLFEYFSETQRNKGNFPGRFSGRQFSNSRSEMNVSTLELGDSALYLCASSRRDQETQYFGPGTRLLVL.

This clonotype was seen a single time. This chain joins TRBV6-1 and TRBJ2-7; D not resolved. With the DNA end fitting TRBJ2-5 better, the J assignment may be wrong. The CDR3 totals 14 residues. The germline V gene has CDR1 MNHNS and CDR2 SASEGT. The CDR3 DNA reads TGTGCCAGCAGTCCGTGGCCTATCGAGGAGACCCAGTACTTC. Translating gives CASSPWPIEETQYF.

On this clonotype itself: One end of the junction does not line up with germline, which may come from a read error. The J gene is TRBJ2-3, the V gene TRBV6-4; TRBD2 agrees at 11 bases. The CDR3 contains 13 residues. Germline V gives CDR1 MRHNA, CDR2 SNTAGT. The CDR3 DNA sequence: TGTGCCAGCCGACTAGCGGGGACAGATGCGCAGTATTTT. Amino acids: CASRLAGTDAQYF.

This CDR3 is CASTGSGAYQETQYF. The DNA for the CDR3 is TGTGCCAGCACCGGCAGTGGGGCGTACCAAGAGACCCAGTACTTC. The rearrangement uses TRBV6-5 and TRBJ2-5; D perhaps matches TRBD1 (5 bases). Trimming removed 7 bases at V and 0 bases at J, with 15 bases between. CDR3 length: 15 amino acids. The germline V gene encodes CDR1 MNHEY and CDR2 SVGAGI.

The gene calls are TRBV12-3 or TRBV12-4 and TRBJ1-4, with D possibly being TRBD1 (5 bases). This CDR3 has 12 amino acids. V was cut by 3 bases and J by 8 bases, with 7 bases left in between. CDR3 loop: CASSLKGEKLFF. Here the CDR3 DNA reads TGTGCCAGCAGTTTGAAGGGGGAAAAACTGTTTTTT.

The rearrangement joins TRBV4-1 to TRBJ2-3; possibly TRBD2 for D (7 bases). V dropped 4 bases and J dropped 4 bases, with 18 bases sitting between them. This CDR3 spans 16 amino acids. Looked up from germline, CDR1 is MGHRA and CDR2 is YSYEKL. DNA of the CDR3: TGCGCCAGCAGCCCACCCCCCCCGGGGGGCCCAGATACGCAGTATTTT. The encoded protein is CASSPPPPGGPDTQYF.

J is TRBJ1-2 and V is TRBV28; TRBD1 is a possible D gene (5 bases). This CDR3 comprises 16 residues. The germline V and J ends were trimmed by 4 bases and 0 bases, with 15 bases remaining between them. Germline CDR1 reads MDHEN; CDR2 reads SYDVKM. This CDR3 is CASSSDPGGSNYGYTF. CDR3 nucleotide sequence: TGTGCCAGCAGTTCGGACCCTGGGGGGTCTAACTATGGCTACACCTTC.

This chain connects TRBV24-1 to TRBJ2-1, with 13 positions matching TRBD2. V trimming: 4 bases; J trimming: 7 bases; junction bases outside the gene matches: 3. There are 15 residues in the CDR3. Germline V gene sequence: CDR1 KGHDR, CDR2 SFDVKD. The CDR3 DNA sequence: TGTGCCACCAGTGAACGGACTAGCGGGGGAAATGAGCAGTTCTTC. Translated: CATSERTSGGNEQFF.

This clonotype came up a few times. The chain recombines TRBV5-1 with TRBJ2-1; 11 positions match TRBD1. J gave up 5 bases and V 4 bases, and 5 bases lay outside the gene matches. This CDR3 has 15 residues. In germline, CDR1 is SGHRS, CDR2 YFSETQ. CDR3 in DNA: TGCGCCAGCAGCCCGGGACAGGGGGGACACAATGAGCAGTTCTTC. Protein sequence: CASSPGQGGHNEQFF.